Following are 24 T cell receptor beta chains from one sample sequenced in a study of CD8 T cells in Susac syndrome. Random hexamers were used to reverse transcribe about 0.5 to 1 ug of RNA. TCRdb re-analysed the immunoSEQ multiplex PCR reads in MiXCR, keeping a single row per CDR3 protein. The data contain 150,000 or so distinct CDR3 sequences, approximately 95% of them singletons. Sequenced material: CD4+ T cells from PBMCs. The receptors derive from a human donor with multiple sclerosis.

The chain is built from TRBV3-1 and TRBJ2-1, with no clear D. The ends were cut back, 4 bases at V and 10 bases at J, with 8 bases in the middle. Germline assignment: CDR1 LGHDT and CDR2 YNNKEL (reference sequence). The CDR3 covers 11 residues. Here the CDR3 reads CASSLLSEQFF. The CDR3 bases are TGTGCCAGCAGCCTCCTGTCGGAGCAGTTCTTC.

This chain links TRBV7-9 with TRBJ2-2; weak D call: TRBD2 (6 bases). Germline CDR1 and CDR2: SEHNR and FQNEAQ (reference sequence). The length of the CDR3 is 15 residues. The V end lost 2 bases, the J end lost 5 bases, and 12 bases lay between the germline ends. CDR3 loop: CASSLPGSRTGELFF. The CDR3 coding sequence is TGTGCCAGCAGCTTACCCGGGAGTCGGACCGGGGAGCTGTTTTTT.

The genes are TRBV6-1 and TRBJ1-5; possibly TRBD1 for D (5 bases). The CDR3 spans 16 residues. Germline CDR1 is MNHNS and CDR2 is SASEGT. With 4 bases removed from V and 2 bases from J, the gap between germline ends came to 15 bases. CDR3 residues: CASSVLPGRGNQPQHF. DNA for the CDR3: TGTGCCAGCAGTGTTCTACCGGGACGGGGCAATCAGCCCCAGCATTTT.

This chain joins TRBV30 and TRBJ2-2; 7 bases match TRBD1. CDR3 length: 14 residues. Unmatched junction bases numbered 1, after V lost 3 bases and J lost 0 bases. In germline, CDR1 is GTSNPN, CDR2 SVGIG (reference sequence). In DNA form, the CDR3 reads TGTGCCTGGAGGGGGACAGCGAACACCGGGGAGCTGTTTTTT. Encoded protein: CAWRGTANTGELFF. The full variable domain, in which reference TRBV30 and TRBJ2-2 provide the parts outside the CDR3, is SQTIHQWPATLVQPVGSPLSLECTVEGTSNPNLYWYRQAAGRGLQLLFYSVGIGQISSEVPQNLSASRPQDRQFILSSKKLLLSDSGFYLCAWRGTANTGELFFGEGSRLTVL.

The V call is TRBV7-9, the J call TRBJ2-6; 7 nucleotides match TRBD1. V lost 3 bases to trimming and J lost 3 bases; unmatched junction nucleotides: 2. The germline CDR1 and CDR2 sequences are SEHNR and FQNEAQ (reference sequence). This CDR3 contains 15 residues. CDR3 sequence (DNA): TGTGCCAGCAGCTTCCGGACAGGTGGGGCCAACGTCCTGACTTTC. This codes for CASSFRTGGANVLTF. The whole variable domain, filled in from reference TRBV7-9 and TRBJ2-6, reads DTGVSQNPRHKITKRGQNVTFRCDPISEHNRLYWYRQTLGQGPEFLTYFQNEAQLEKSRLLSDRFSAERPKGSFSTLEIQRTEQGDSAMYLCASSFRTGGANVLTFGAGSRLTVL.

The V call is TRBV20-1, the J call TRBJ2-1; 11 nucleotides match TRBD2. Germline values: CDR1 DFQATT, CDR2 SNEGSKA (reference sequence). The CDR3 has 14 amino acids. V lost 6 bases, J lost 6 bases, and 7 bases stayed unmatched. CDR3 nucleotide sequence: TGCAGTGCAGGGAGACTAGCGGGATTCAATGAGCAGTTCTTC. Translation: CSAGRLAGFNEQFF.

The J gene is TRBJ2-7, the V gene TRBV29-1; D unresolved. The V end lost 4 bases, the J end lost 0 bases, and 13 bases lay between the germline ends. Germline assignment: CDR1 SQVTM and CDR2 ANQGSEA. The CDR3 runs to 14 residues. The CDR3 DNA reads as TGCAGCGTTGGAGTCAAGTCCAGCTCCTACGAGCAGTACTTC. It encodes CSVGVKSSSYEQYF.

The V gene is TRBV5-1, the J gene TRBJ2-1, with TRBD2 as a possible D gene (6 bases). Germline CDR1 reads SGHRS; CDR2 reads YFSETQ. The CDR3 runs 14 residues. The V and J ends lost 2 bases and 2 bases respectively, with 8 bases between them. DNA of the CDR3: TGCGCCAGCAGCTTAGAGCGGGCCTACAATGAGCAGTTCTTC. It yields the protein CASSLERAYNEQFF.

This clonotype was detected once. The genes are TRBV27 and TRBJ1-2; D possibly corresponds to TRBD1 (5 bases). CDR1 and CDR2 from the germline V gene are MNHEY and SMNVEV (reference sequence). CDR3 size: 13 residues. V lost 0 bases, J lost 5 bases, and 7 bases lay in between. This CDR3 reads CASSLSRQYGYTF. Written as DNA, the CDR3 is TGTGCCAGCAGTTTATCCAGACAGTATGGCTACACCTTC.

The chain has TRBV18 and TRBJ2-6, with D possibly matching TRBD1 (6 bases). Germline V gene sequence: CDR1 KGHSH, CDR2 LQKENI. The CDR3 consists of 17 residues. V lost 2 bases, J lost 2 bases, and 13 bases lay in between. The CDR3 here is CASSPDTGKPGANVLTF. The CDR3 coding sequence is TGTGCCAGCTCACCAGATACAGGGAAGCCTGGGGCCAACGTCCTGACTTTC.

This chain links TRBV6-5 with TRBJ2-7, with a tentative D call TRBD2 (6 bases). V lost 0 bases and J 1 base, leaving 13 bases between the germline ends. Germline lookup yields CDR1 MNHEY and CDR2 SVGAGI. CDR3 length: 16 residues. This CDR3 is CASSYSMGGSSYEQYF. In DNA form, the CDR3 reads TGTGCCAGCAGTTACTCTATGGGGGGTTCTTCCTACGAGCAGTACTTC.

This chain joins TRBV24-1 and TRBJ1-1, with a tentative D call TRBD1 (6 bases). This CDR3 is built from 13 residues. Between the trimmed V and J ends, which lost 7 bases and 8 bases, there was a span of 16 bases. Germline V gene sequence: CDR1 KGHDR, CDR2 SFDVKD. The CDR3 DNA is TGTGCCACCAGGAGGGGGGTGACAGAAGAAGCTTTCTTT. Protein sequence: CATRRGVTEEAFF.

This rearrangement joins TRBV3-1 to TRBJ1-5; tentatively, D is TRBD1 (5 bases). This CDR3 is built from 15 residues. CDR1 LGHDT and CDR2 YNNKEL come from the germline V gene (reference sequence). V dropped 4 bases and J dropped 6 bases, with 16 bases sitting between them. CDR3 in amino acids: CASSPMRGAGQPQHF. The CDR3 DNA follows: TGTGCCAGCAGCCCGATGAGGGGAGCGGGTCAGCCCCAGCATTTT.

J is TRBJ2-5 and V is TRBV12-3 or TRBV12-4; TRBD2 agrees at 10 bases. CDR3 length: 14 amino acids. Trimming took 10 bases from V and 5 from J; bases not matched to a gene: 10. CDR3 bases: TGTGCCATAATCCGGGCTAGCGGGAGCGAGACCCAGTACTTC. Its translation is CAIIRASGSETQYF.

This rearrangement joins TRBV6-6 to TRBJ2-4; TRBD1 agrees at 8 bases. The J segment lost 15 bases and the V segment lost 5 bases, leaving 9 bases of the junction unmatched. CDR1 is MNHNY and CDR2 is SVGAGI in the germline V gene (reference sequence). The CDR3 loop spans 12 amino acids. The CDR3 region has the DNA TGTGCCAGCAGTGGGCAGGGGGCGGCGGGGTACTTC. As protein: CASSGQGAAGYF.

CDR3 sequence: CSARWVPNQPQHF. CDR3 DNA: TGCAGTGCTAGATGGGTCCCCAATCAGCCCCAGCATTTT. V is TRBV20-1 and J is TRBJ1-5; D remains ambiguous. The length of the CDR3 is 13 residues. V was shortened by 2 bases and J by 3 bases, with 8 bases between the two germline ends. Germline lookup yields CDR1 DFQATT and CDR2 SNEGSKA (reference sequence).

The rearrangement links TRBV30 to TRBJ1-1; D not certain. The V and J ends lost 2 bases and 11 bases respectively, with 15 bases between them. CDR3 size: 12 residues. CDR1 and CDR2 from the germline V gene are GTSNPN and SVGIG (reference sequence). CDR3 nucleotides: TGTGCCTGGAGTTACCCAGGCCCACGGGCTTTCTTT. This gives the protein CAWSYPGPRAFF.

V gene TRBV20-1 combines with J gene TRBJ2-3; D may be TRBD1 (6 bases). V gave up 2 bases and J gave up 1 base, with 13 bases separating them. Germline V gene lookup returns CDR1 DFQATT and CDR2 SNEGSKA (reference sequence). CDR3 length: 15 amino acids. CDR3 sequence (DNA): TGCAGTGCTAGATACAGGGCCGGGGGCACAGATACGCAGTATTTT. It is translated as CSARYRAGGTDTQYF.

The chain is built from TRBV7-2 and TRBJ1-1; D not certain. The CDR3 length is 12 residues. V was pared by 4 bases and J by 5 bases, with 8 bases between. Germline lookup yields CDR1 SGHTA and CDR2 FQGNSA. The chain's CDR3 is CASSYAGTEAFF. The CDR3 region has the DNA TGTGCCAGCAGCTACGCGGGGACTGAAGCTTTCTTT.

The chain employs TRBV7-2 and TRBJ2-5, with D tentatively TRBD1 or TRBD2 (8 bases each). Germline CDR1 SGHTA, CDR2 FQGNSA. Trimming stripped 5 bases from V and 5 bases from J, with 24 bases between. The CDR3 loop spans 17 amino acids. CDR3 sequence: CASSPSGSDRGRETQYF. The CDR3 DNA reads TGTGCCAGCAGCCCTAGCGGGTCTGACAGGGGTAGGGAGACCCAGTACTTC.

This chain joins TRBV10-3 and TRBJ2-7; tentatively, D is TRBD2 (6 bases). CDR1 and CDR2 (germline): ENHRY, SYGVKD. CDR3 length: 13 residues. V lost 11 bases and J lost 3, with 17 bases in between. Here the CDR3 DNA reads TGTGCCTCCGCCGGGGGACGCTACTACGAGCAGTACTTC. It yields the protein CASAGGRYYEQYF.

V usage is TRBV5-4 and J usage is TRBJ1-2, with D hard to call. Germline-derived CDR1 and CDR2 are SGHNT and YYREEE (reference sequence). The CDR3 consists of 15 residues. Trimming cost V 4 bases and J 7 bases, with 20 bases left between them. The CDR3 protein is CASSPNTVLTTGYTF. CDR3 DNA sequence: TGTGCCAGCAGCCCGAATACAGTCCTAACTACTGGCTACACCTTC.

The chain has TRBV4-1 and TRBJ2-7; D is uncertain. Germline V gives CDR1 MGHRA, CDR2 YSYEKL. CDR3 size: 14 residues. Trimming stripped 4 bases from V and 5 bases from J, with 15 bases between. The CDR3 DNA is TGCGCCAGCAGCCCCCCGGCCGGATTTAACGAGCAGTACTTC. Its translation is CASSPPAGFNEQYF.

The chain links TRBV7-9 to TRBJ1-1, with a tentative D call TRBD1 (5 bases). Trimming left V 2 bases short and J 4 bases short, with 20 bases between. The CDR3 has 17 residues. Germline V gene sequence: CDR1 SEHNR, CDR2 FQNEAQ (reference sequence). The CDR3 bases are TGTGCCAGCAGCTTATCCGGGATGAGGGGAAGGAGCACTGAAGCTTTCTTT. It encodes CASSLSGMRGRSTEAFF.